These 20 T cell receptor beta chains share one sample of origin, sequenced in a study of shared clonotypes between healthy human individuals. Some clones are missing from TCRdb's copy, which holds only in-frame ones; the method was immunoSEQ multiplex PCR. The sample lists some 2,100,000 clones; around 95% were seen once. Sequences were obtained from naive CD4+ T cells sorted from blood. Stated subset: CD45RA+ positively selected. Receptor source: a young man in good health.

This chain connects TRBV7-6 to TRBJ1-5; 9 bases align to TRBD1. Germline V gene lookup returns CDR1 SGHVS and CDR2 FNYEAQ. V shed 5 bases, J shed 1 base, and the junction held 6 bases outside the gene matches. The CDR3 consists of 16 residues. The CDR3 sequence is CASSAGTGMSNQPQHF. CDR3 nucleotide sequence: TGTGCCAGCAGCGCAGGGACAGGGATGAGCAATCAGCCCCAGCATTTT.

For this clone: The sample holds other DNA sequences that translate to the same CDR3. The chain couples TRBV30 to TRBJ2-5; 12 nucleotides match TRBD2. Trimming took 5 bases from V and 4 from J; bases not matched to a gene: 2. The CDR3 runs 13 residues. The V gene's germline CDR1 is GTSNPN and CDR2 SVGIG (reference sequence). CDR3 in DNA: TGTGCCTGGCGACTAGCGGGGGTAGAGACCCAGTACTTC. Its translation: CAWRLAGVETQYF.

The chain joins TRBV18 to TRBJ2-4; the match to TRBD1 covers 9 bases. The junction had 9 bases not matched to a gene; V was cut back by 3 bases and J by 6 bases. Looked up from germline, CDR1 is KGHSH and CDR2 is LQKENI. The CDR3 has 16 amino acids. CDR3 loop: CASSPPGQGVTNIQYF. The CDR3 nucleotides are TGTGCCAGCTCACCCCCGGGACAGGGCGTAACAAACATTCAGTACTTC. The whole variable domain, remainder taken from reference TRBV18 and TRBJ2-4, is NAGVMQNPRHLVRRRGQEARLRCSPMKGHSHVYWYRQLPEEGLKFMVYLQKENIIDESGMPKERFSAEFPKEGPSILRIQQVVRGDSAAYFCASSPPGQGVTNIQYFGAGTRLSVL.

The V call is TRBV4-1, the J call TRBJ1-4, with D possibly matching TRBD1 (5 bases). This CDR3 is built from 17 residues. Trimming cost V 1 base and J 5 bases, with 17 bases left between them. The germline V gene has CDR1 MGHRA and CDR2 YSYEKL. Here the CDR3 DNA reads TGCGCCAGCAGCCAAGTGCCTCGGGACTTGGCGAATGAAAAACTGTTTTTT. Its translation is CASSQVPRDLANEKLFF.

The chain couples TRBV6-5 to TRBJ2-3; possible D gene TRBD2, 5 bases. There are 12 residues in the CDR3. Trimming cost V 6 bases and J 8 bases, with 12 bases left between them. CDR1 and CDR2 (germline): MNHEY, SVGAGI. The CDR3 sequence: CASSSPAGTQYF. The CDR3, as DNA: TGTGCCAGCAGCTCCCCGGCGGGTACGCAGTATTTT.

V gene TRBV6-1 combines with J gene TRBJ1-1, with TRBD1 matching 8 bases. The trim removed 4 bases at V and 4 bases at J, leaving 8 bases unmatched. The CDR3 loop spans 15 amino acids. Looked up from germline, CDR1 is MNHNS and CDR2 is SASEGT. The CDR3 here is CASSVHRGSGTEAFF. The CDR3 nucleotides are TGTGCCAGCAGTGTACACAGGGGGTCGGGCACTGAAGCTTTCTTT.

V usage is TRBV14 and J usage is TRBJ2-7, with 9 bases lining up with TRBD2. V dropped 0 bases and J dropped 8; count of bases not matched to a gene: 11. The CDR3 has 16 residues. Germline V gene lookup returns CDR1 SGHDN and CDR2 FVKESK. DNA of the CDR3: TGTGCCAGCAGCCAAGATCTGGGACTAGCTGGCTTGAAGCAGTACTTC. Protein sequence: CASSQDLGLAGLKQYF.

The chain joins TRBV28 to TRBJ2-7; 10 positions match TRBD2. The germline V gene encodes CDR1 MDHEN and CDR2 SYDVKM. V trimming: 5 bases; J trimming: 2 bases; junction bases outside the gene matches: 6. This CDR3 spans 15 amino acids. In DNA form, the CDR3 reads TGTGCCAGCAGTCAGCCGGGACTAGCGACCTACGAGCAGTACTTC. Translating it yields CASSQPGLATYEQYF.

The chain recombines TRBV10-3 with TRBJ1-4; TRBD1 matches 7 bases. The CDR3 contains 14 residues. Germline assignment: CDR1 ENHRY and CDR2 SYGVKD. J gave up 6 bases and V 4 bases, and 5 bases lay outside the gene matches. The CDR3 DNA sequence: TGTGCCATCAGTGGTACAGGGGTTGATGAAAAACTGTTTTTT. Translation: CAISGTGVDEKLFF.

The chain employs TRBV7-2 and TRBJ1-2; 7 bases agree with TRBD1. CDR3 length equals 14 residues. CDR1 is SGHTA and CDR2 is FQGNSA in the germline V gene. V lost 6 bases, J lost 3 bases, and 7 bases stayed unmatched. For the CDR3, the DNA is TGTGCCAGCAGATTGACAGGGATGGACTATGGCTACACCTTC. Protein sequence: CASRLTGMDYGYTF.

V usage is TRBV9 and J usage is TRBJ1-2; 9 nucleotides align to TRBD1. V shed 7 bases, J shed 6 bases, and the junction held 7 bases outside the gene matches. The length of the CDR3 is 13 residues. In germline, CDR1 is SGDLS, CDR2 YYNGEE. The CDR3 DNA follows: TGTGCCAGCGGAGACAGGGGGACGAATGGCTACACCTTC. Residues: CASGDRGTNGYTF.

This clone is a singleton in its sample. The chain combines TRBV25-1 with TRBJ1-1; 8 bases align to TRBD1. Germline V gene data show CDR1 as MGHDK and CDR2 as SYGVNS. This CDR3 is 15 amino acids long. V shed 1 base, J shed 6 bases, and the junction held 7 bases outside the gene matches. CDR3 sequence: CASSESRGPYPEAFF. CDR3 coding DNA: TGTGCCAGCAGTGAATCCAGGGGGCCGTATCCTGAAGCTTTCTTT.

The V gene is TRBV2, the J gene TRBJ1-6; a weak D match, TRBD1 (5 bases). Per germline, CDR1 SNHLY and CDR2 FYNNEI. V lost 6 bases and J 2 bases, leaving 8 bases between the germline ends. The CDR3 spans 14 residues. The chain's CDR3 is CASSLQAYNSPLHF. Here the CDR3 DNA reads TGTGCCAGCAGCCTACAGGCCTATAATTCACCCCTCCACTTT.

This clone was picked up a small number of times. The V call is TRBV7-8, the J call TRBJ1-2, with D unresolved. Trimming removed 8 bases from V and 4 bases from J, with 11 bases in between. This CDR3 contains 12 residues. In germline, CDR1 is SGHVS, CDR2 FQNEAQ. CDR3 region: CASSGSSYGYTF. For the CDR3, the DNA is TGTGCCAGCTCCGGAAGTTCCTATGGCTACACCTTC.

As to this clone: Distinct nucleotide sequences in the sample also encode this CDR3. The chain employs TRBV27 and TRBJ2-7; weak D call: TRBD1 (6 bases). The V gene's germline CDR1 is MNHEY and CDR2 SMNVEV (reference sequence). Trimming removed 6 bases from V and 3 bases from J, with 6 bases in between. The CDR3 is 11 amino acids. The CDR3 region has the DNA TGTGCCAGCAGAGGGGGCTACGAGCAGTACTTC. Encoded protein: CASRGGYEQYF.

The chain employs TRBV2 and TRBJ1-3; no firm D call. Germline CDR1 and CDR2: SNHLY and FYNNEI. The CDR3 has 15 residues. Trimming removed 6 bases from V and 0 bases from J, with 12 bases in between. CDR3 sequence (DNA): TGTGCCAGCAGCGTTGACGGGAGCTCTGGAAACACCATATATTTT. Translated: CASSVDGSSGNTIYF.

This rearrangement joins TRBV29-1 to TRBJ2-3, with unresolved D. The length of the CDR3 is 10 residues. CDR1 is SQVTM and CDR2 is ANQGSEA in the germline V gene. Trimming cost V 3 bases and J 6 bases, with 4 bases left between them. The CDR3 loop is CSVDMDTQYF. CDR3 nucleotide sequence: TGCAGCGTTGATATGGATACGCAGTATTTT.

The genes are TRBV19 and TRBJ1-5; unclear D gene. Trimming took 5 bases from V and 4 from J, leaving 9 bases between them. The CDR3 has 13 residues. Germline CDR1 LNHDA, CDR2 SQIVND (reference sequence). Here the CDR3 reads CASSLAVNQPQHF. CDR3 bases: TGTGCCAGTAGTTTGGCAGTAAATCAGCCCCAGCATTTT.

This chain connects TRBV7-9 to TRBJ2-1; D remains unclear. Trimming shortened V by 5 bases and J by 8 bases, and 13 bases separated the two germline ends. The length of the CDR3 is 13 residues. CDR1 is SEHNR, CDR2 FQNEAQ, per germline (reference sequence). The CDR3 sequence: CASSLLVEDEQFF. Written as DNA, the CDR3 is TGTGCCAGCAGCCTACTTGTAGAGGATGAGCAGTTCTTC.

This clone appeared a few times. V is TRBV6-1 and J is TRBJ2-3, with D perhaps TRBD1 (5 bases). This CDR3 is 15 amino acids long. Trimming removed 3 bases at V and 2 bases at J, with 12 bases between. Per germline, CDR1 MNHNS and CDR2 SASEGT. DNA for the CDR3: TGTGCCAGCAGTGATACCCCAGGGATCACAGATACGCAGTATTTT. Translating it yields CASSDTPGITDTQYF.